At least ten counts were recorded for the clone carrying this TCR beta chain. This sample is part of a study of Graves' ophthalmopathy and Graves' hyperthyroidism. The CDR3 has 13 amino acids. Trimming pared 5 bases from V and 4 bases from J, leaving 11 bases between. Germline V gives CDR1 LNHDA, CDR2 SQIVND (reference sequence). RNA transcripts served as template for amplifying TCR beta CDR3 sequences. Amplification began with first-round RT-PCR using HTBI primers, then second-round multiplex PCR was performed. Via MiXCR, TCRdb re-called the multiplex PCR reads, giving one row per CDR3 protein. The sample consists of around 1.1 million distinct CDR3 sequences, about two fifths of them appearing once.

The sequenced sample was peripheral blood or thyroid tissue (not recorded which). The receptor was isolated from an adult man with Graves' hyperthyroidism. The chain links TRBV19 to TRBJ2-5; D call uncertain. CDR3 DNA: TGTGCCAGTAGTCCCTTGGCGGCAGAGACCCAGTACTTC. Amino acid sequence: CASSPLAAETQYF.